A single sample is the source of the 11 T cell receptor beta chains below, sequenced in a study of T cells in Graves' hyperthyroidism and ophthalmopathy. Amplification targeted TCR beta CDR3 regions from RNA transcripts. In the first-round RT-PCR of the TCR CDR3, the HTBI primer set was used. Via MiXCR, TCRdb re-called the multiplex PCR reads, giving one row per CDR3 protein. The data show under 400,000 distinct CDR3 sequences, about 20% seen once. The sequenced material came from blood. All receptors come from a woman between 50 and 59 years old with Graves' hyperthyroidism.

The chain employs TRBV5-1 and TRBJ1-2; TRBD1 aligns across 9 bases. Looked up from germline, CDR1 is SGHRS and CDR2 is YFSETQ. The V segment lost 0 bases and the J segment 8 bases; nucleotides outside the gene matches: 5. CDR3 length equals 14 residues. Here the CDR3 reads CASSLGGQGTGYTF. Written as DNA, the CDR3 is TGCGCCAGCAGCTTGGGGGGACAGGGAACGGGCTACACCTTC.

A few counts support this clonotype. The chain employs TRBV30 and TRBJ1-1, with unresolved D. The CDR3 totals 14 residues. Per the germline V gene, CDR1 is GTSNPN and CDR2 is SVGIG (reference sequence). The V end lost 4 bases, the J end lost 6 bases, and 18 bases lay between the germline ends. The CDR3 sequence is CAWMVRRGTSEAFF. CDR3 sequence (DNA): TGTGCCTGGATGGTACGGAGAGGAACGTCTGAAGCTTTCTTT.

CDR3 region: CASSSSGTATDTQYF. The CDR3 nucleotides read TGCGCCAGCAGCTCGTCCGGGACAGCGACAGATACGCAGTATTTT. The chain has TRBV5-1 and TRBJ2-3, with 7 bases aligning to TRBD1. CDR3 length: 15 amino acids. V gave up 3 bases and J gave up 3 bases; unmatched junction bases: 7. Germline V CDR1 and CDR2: SGHRS, YFSETQ.

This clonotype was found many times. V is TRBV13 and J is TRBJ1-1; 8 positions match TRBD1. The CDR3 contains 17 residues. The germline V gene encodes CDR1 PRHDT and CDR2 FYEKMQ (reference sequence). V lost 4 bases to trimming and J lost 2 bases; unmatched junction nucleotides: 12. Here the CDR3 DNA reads TGTGCCAGCAGCTCCATCAGAACAGGGGGACCCAACACTGAAGCTTTCTTT. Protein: CASSSIRTGGPNTEAFF.

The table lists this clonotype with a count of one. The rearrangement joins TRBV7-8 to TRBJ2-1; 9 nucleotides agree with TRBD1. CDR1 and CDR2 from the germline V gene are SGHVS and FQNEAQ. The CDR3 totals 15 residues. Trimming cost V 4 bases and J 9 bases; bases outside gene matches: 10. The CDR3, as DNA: TGTGCCAGCAGCTGGCTCCGGGACAGGGACGCTGAGCAGTTCTTC. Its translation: CASSWLRDRDAEQFF.

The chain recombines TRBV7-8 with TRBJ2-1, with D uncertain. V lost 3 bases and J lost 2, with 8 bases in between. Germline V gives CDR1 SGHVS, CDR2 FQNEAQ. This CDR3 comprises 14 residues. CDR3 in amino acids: CASSFPIAYNEQFF. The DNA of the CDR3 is TGTGCCAGCAGCTTCCCTATAGCCTACAATGAGCAGTTCTTC.

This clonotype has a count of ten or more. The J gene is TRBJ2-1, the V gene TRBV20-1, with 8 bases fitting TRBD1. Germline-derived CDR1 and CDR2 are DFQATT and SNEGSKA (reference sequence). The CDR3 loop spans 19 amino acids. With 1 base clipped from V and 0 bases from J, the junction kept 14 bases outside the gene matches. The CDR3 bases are TGCAGTGCTAGAGTCCCAGGGGGCGGCCCTGGGAGCTCCTACAATGAGCAGTTCTTC. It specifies CSARVPGGGPGSSYNEQFF.

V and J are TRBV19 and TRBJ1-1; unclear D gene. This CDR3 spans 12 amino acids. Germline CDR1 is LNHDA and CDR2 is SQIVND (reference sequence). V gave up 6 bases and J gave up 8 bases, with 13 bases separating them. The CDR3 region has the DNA TGTGCCAGTAGCTCTTTATTACTCGAAGCTTTCTTT. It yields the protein CASSSLLLEAFF.

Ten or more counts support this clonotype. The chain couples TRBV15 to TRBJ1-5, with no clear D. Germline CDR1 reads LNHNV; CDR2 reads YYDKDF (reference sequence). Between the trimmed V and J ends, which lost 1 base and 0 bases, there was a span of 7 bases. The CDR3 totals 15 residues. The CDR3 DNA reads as TGTGCCACCAGCAGAGGGGCAGTTAGCAATCAGCCCCAGCATTTT. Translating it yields CATSRGAVSNQPQHF.

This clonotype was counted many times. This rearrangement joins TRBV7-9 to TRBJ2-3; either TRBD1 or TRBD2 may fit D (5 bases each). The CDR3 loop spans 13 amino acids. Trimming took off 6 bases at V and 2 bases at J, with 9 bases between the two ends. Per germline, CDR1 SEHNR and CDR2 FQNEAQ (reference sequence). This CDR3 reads CASSGGSTDTQYF. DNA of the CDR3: TGTGCCAGCAGTGGGGGATCCACAGATACGCAGTATTTT.

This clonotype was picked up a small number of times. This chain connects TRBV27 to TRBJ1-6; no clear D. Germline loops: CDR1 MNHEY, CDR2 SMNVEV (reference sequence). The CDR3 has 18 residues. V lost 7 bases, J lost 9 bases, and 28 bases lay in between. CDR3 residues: CASKNPRGKLLSGSPLHF. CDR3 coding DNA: TGTGCCAGCAAAAATCCACGGGGAAAACTCCTATCCGGTTCACCCCTCCACTTT.